Listed below are T cell receptor beta chains from one sample, sequenced in a study of blood T cell repertoires in COVID-19. TCRdb's table, derived via immunoSEQ multiplex PCR, lists solely in-frame clones and lacks some. This table has 130,000 to 150,000 clones, about 82% appearing once. Specimen: PBMCs or T cells enriched from blood (not recorded which). The receptors were sampled from a middle-aged woman who had recovered from COVID-19. Each CDR3 is given with its conserved first and last residue.

>TRBV11-2|TRBJ2-7
CASSRTGTGTGEQYF
>TRBV13|TRBJ2-1
CASSRRDFSYNEQFF
>TRBV2|TRBJ1-1
CASSDRDTLNTEAFF
>TRBV9|TRBJ1-6
CASSVSAGTVNSPLHF
>TRBV3-1/TRBV3-2|TRBJ2-7
CASSQWGLASEQYF
>TRBV19|TRBJ1-1
CASRLEGSMNTEAFF
>TRBV9|TRBJ1-5
CASSVGQDNQPQHF
>TRBV19|TRBJ2-5
CASSIWAGVETQYF
>TRBV19|TRBJ2-7
CASSRDRASSYEQYF
>TRBV10-3|TRBJ2-7
CASRGGLEQYF
>TRBV7-9|TRBJ2-7
CASSGASEQYF
>TRBV27|TRBJ1-4
CASSLTGGYEKLFF
>TRBV19|TRBJ2-4
CASSPLAEGLAKNIQYF
>TRBV6-6|TRBJ1-6
CASEQGNSPLHF
>TRBV6-5|TRBJ1-2
CASSPDGGHGYTF
>TRBV5-1|TRBJ1-4
CASSSSGGKGEKLFF
>TRBV6-5|TRBJ2-7
CASRDSTGGSEQYF
>TRBV2|TRBJ1-1
CASSAQGGTEAFF
>TRBV3-1/TRBV3-2|TRBJ2-5
CASSQGLAGDQETQYF
>TRBV5-1|TRBJ1-5
CASSQGTGSNQPQHF
>TRBV10-2|TRBJ1-2
CASSQGNYGYTF
>TRBV4-1|TRBJ2-2
CASSRQSNTGELFF
>TRBV4-1|TRBJ2-4
CASSQEGVGNIQYF
>TRBV9|TRBJ2-2
CASSVGAGANTGELFF
>TRBV10-3|TRBJ2-2
CAISEPGGDTGELFF
>TRBV2|TRBJ2-1
CASSEAGGPYNEQFF
>TRBV7-8|TRBJ2-2
CASSLGLGLAGAGELFF
>TRBV2|TRBJ2-7
CASRLGQSYEQYF
>TRBV19|TRBJ1-6
CASSENNSPLHF
>TRBV5-5|TRBJ2-1
CASSGKQGRSYNEQFF
>TRBV11-3|TRBJ2-5
CASSLGEGGQQETQYF
>TRBV11-2|TRBJ2-5
CASSLDGLAEETQYF
>TRBV4-2|TRBJ2-7
CASSLNRGSYEQYF
>TRBV28|TRBJ1-2
CASSRGQGARNYGYTF
>TRBV7-9|TRBJ2-7
CASSLGTGVSYEQYF
>TRBV11-2|TRBJ2-3
CASSRPHRPGLAGPDTQYF
>TRBV6-4|TRBJ2-3
CASSDSLAHTDTQYF
>TRBV29-1|TRBJ1-1
CSVRGTEAFF
>TRBV5-1|TRBJ1-1
CASSWTGGAVDTEAFF
>TRBV6-5|TRBJ2-1
CASIPDRARGEQFF
>TRBV29-1|TRBJ1-5
CSAGQGGNQPQHF
>TRBV6-5|TRBJ1-1
CATGRNTEAFF